This T cell receptor (beta chain) is drawn from a study of cytomegalovirus exposure and HLA in healthy donors. Broader study findings: Being indistinguishable, some V segments were excluded, TRBV6-2 and TRBV6-3 among them.

CDR3 length: 14 residues. The germline V gene has CDR1 MNHNS and CDR2 SASEGT. The V end was cut by 5 bases, the J end by 2 bases, with 13 bases between. PCR employed 60 Vbeta and 13 Jbeta primers. Assay: immunoSEQ multiplex PCR; the TCRdb copy retains only in-frame clones and omits some. The table includes under 200,000 clones, 81% detected once. Of note for this clone: What it binds is unknown.

The sample comprised PBMCs. The sequence was obtained from a young woman in good health and CMV-seropositive. J is TRBJ2-7 and V is TRBV6-1; D is perhaps TRBD2 (6 bases). The CDR3 loop is CASSLRDATYEQYF. CDR3 DNA sequence: TGTGCCAGCAGTCTGCGGGACGCAACCTACGAGCAGTACTTC.